The rows below give T cell receptor beta chains drawn from one sample of a study of identical twins. TCRdb used MiXCR to reprocess the 5' RACE reads, holding one entry per CDR3 protein. The sample yields some 590,000 distinct CDR3 sequences, more than 9% seen once. These same records also appear under a second study, on yellow fever vaccine responses in identical twins.

Sequenced sample: PBMCs. The source is a woman aged 18-29 years in good health. CDR3s include the opening cysteine and the closing phenylalanine or tryptophan. D genes are given only for firm matches. Rows may omit the clone size; those that give it use once, few, many or a size class.

TRBV11-3	TRBJ2-1	-	TRBD2	TGTGCCAGCAGCTCTAAAGCGGGGGACCGCAATGAGCAGTTCTTC	CASSSKAGDRNEQFF
TRBV10-3	TRBJ2-3	many	TRBD2	TGTGCCATCATGGCGGGAGGGCCCCCAGATACGCAGTATTTT	CAIMAGGPPDTQYF
TRBV29-1	TRBJ1-2	few	-	TGCAGCGTTGTGATGAGGGGTTCGTTAGTTAACTATGGCTACACCTTC	CSVVMRGSLVNYGYTF
TRBV7-2	TRBJ2-7	many	-	TGTGCCAGCACCTTAAGGGATAGGGGGACTAAGCAGTACTTC	CASTLRDRGTKQYF
TRBV30	TRBJ2-5	-	-	TGTGCCTGGAGGCCGAAAGACTCCTTCGGGACCCAGTACTTC	CAWRPKDSFGTQYF
TRBV4-3	TRBJ1-6	-	-	TGCGCCAGCAGCCAAGGCCGCGTCGGGTGGGCTTCACCCCTCCACTTT	CASSQGRVGWASPLHF
TRBV6-4	TRBJ2-3	many	TRBD2	TGTGCCAGCAGTCGGGGACTAGCGGGAGATACGCAGTATTTT	CASSRGLAGDTQYF
TRBV5-1	TRBJ2-2	few	-	TGCGCCAGCAGCAGAGCCCGGGTCACCACCGGGGAGCTGTTTTTT	CASSRARVTTGELFF
TRBV5-5	TRBJ2-1	-	-	TGTGCCAGCAGCCCGGGGACTCCCTACAGAGATGAGCAGTTCTTC	CASSPGTPYRDEQFF
TRBV25-1	TRBJ2-5	few	-	TGTGCCAGCAGTGGAGGCGCGGGGGCGGAGGAGACCCAGTACTTC	CASSGGAGAEETQYF
TRBV30	TRBJ1-1	-	-	TGTGCCTGGAGGGGCGGATACACTGAAGCTTTCTTT	CAWRGGYTEAFF
TRBV7-2	TRBJ2-1	-	TRBD2	TGTGCCAGCAGCCTAACTAGCGGGGGGCTCTACAATGAGCAGTTCTTC	CASSLTSGGLYNEQFF
TRBV9	TRBJ1-2	-	TRBD1	TGTGCCAGCAGCCCGACAGGGGCAGCAAACTATGGCTACACCTTC	CASSPTGAANYGYTF
TRBV5-1	TRBJ1-1	many	-	TGCGCCAGCAGCTTGATTATCAGTACTGAAGCTTTCTTT	CASSLIISTEAFF
TRBV11-2	TRBJ2-4	-	TRBD2	TGTGCCAGCAGCTTCCCTCTAGCGGGAGAAGCAGCCAAAAACATTCAGTACTTC	CASSFPLAGEAAKNIQYF
TRBV11-2	TRBJ2-7	few	TRBD1	TGTGCCAGCAGCTTCCGGACAGGGAAAATCTCCTACGAGCAGTACTTC	CASSFRTGKISYEQYF
TRBV7-8	TRBJ2-7	many	TRBD2	TGTGCCAGCAACTTGTATGAGCGGGACGAGATCTACGAGCAGTACTTC	CASNLYERDEIYEQYF
TRBV20-1	TRBJ2-7	-	TRBD2	TGCAGTGCTAGAGATCTGACTAGCGGGAGTTCCGAGCAGTACTTC	CSARDLTSGSSEQYF
TRBV7-9	TRBJ2-7	few	TRBD1	TGTGCCAGCAGCCGCTCGAGTGGGACAGGGGGCGTGGGGCAGTACTTC	CASSRSSGTGGVGQYF
TRBV20-1	TRBJ2-3	few	TRBD2	TGCAGTGCCTGGACTAGCGGACCTAGCACAGATACGCAGTATTTT	CSAWTSGPSTDTQYF
TRBV4-3	TRBJ1-2	many	-	TGCGCCAGCAGCCAAGATCGGTTTACCCGGGACAATCGCTACACCTTC	CASSQDRFTRDNRYTF
TRBV20-1	TRBJ2-2	-	TRBD2	TGCAGTGCACAACGGGGGGAGACGGGTAGGGAGCTGTTTTTT	CSAQRGETGRELFF
TRBV7-2	TRBJ2-7	-	-	TGTGCCAGCGCCCCGGCCGGAGGCTCCTACGAGCAGTACTTC	CASAPAGGSYEQYF
TRBV27	TRBJ2-5	many	-	TGTGCCAGCAGTTTCTCTACTAGCCGGGAGACCCAGTACTTC	CASSFSTSRETQYF
TRBV18	TRBJ2-7	-	-	TGTGCCAGCTCACCACCGGGGACCAACTACGAGCAGTACTTC	CASSPPGTNYEQYF
TRBV2	TRBJ1-5	-	-	TGTGCCAGCAGTCCCTGGGGGGGGGCGGCCAATCAGCCCCAGCATTTT	CASSPWGGAANQPQHF
TRBV29-1	TRBJ2-3	many	-	TGCAGCGTCGATGGGAGCACAGATACGCAGTATTTT	CSVDGSTDTQYF
TRBV6-1	TRBJ2-7	few	-	TGTGCCAGCAAATCTCGGGCCAGGCCAAGCTCCTACGAGCAGTACTTC	CASKSRARPSSYEQYF
TRBV6-1	TRBJ2-1	-	TRBD2	TGTGCCAGCAGGGGACTAGCGGGAGTCAAGGATGAGCAGTTCTTC	CASRGLAGVKDEQFF
TRBV12-3/TRBV12-4	TRBJ2-5	many	TRBD1	TGTGCCAGCAACTCCGGGACAGGGGCGAGAGAGACCCAGTACTTC	CASNSGTGARETQYF
TRBV27	TRBJ2-3	many	-	TGTGCCAGCAGTTTATGGGGTTCAGATACGCAGTATTTT	CASSLWGSDTQYF
TRBV24-1	TRBJ2-1	few	TRBD2	TGTGCCACCACCCGAAGGGGACTAGAATGGTTCTTC	CATTRRGLEWFF
TRBV5-1	TRBJ2-2	few	-	TGCGCCAGCAGCTTTGGGGGCCTCCCTACCACCGGGGAGCTGTTTTTT	CASSFGGLPTTGELFF
TRBV7-9	TRBJ1-6	few	TRBD1	TGTGCCAGCAGCGAGGGACAGAGAAATTCACCCCTCCACTTT	CASSEGQRNSPLHF
TRBV10-2	TRBJ2-7	many	TRBD2	TGCGCCAGCAGTGAGTTTCTGGGGGGAGCGGGAGAGCAGTACTTC	CASSEFLGGAGEQYF
TRBV15	TRBJ2-7	few	TRBD2	TGTGCCACCAGCAGAGAACCGACTAGCGGTGGCGAGCAGTACTTC	CATSREPTSGGEQYF
TRBV3-1	TRBJ1-1	-	-	TGTGCCAGCAGCCGGGACGGGGGAGACACTGAAGCTTTCTTT	CASSRDGGDTEAFF
TRBV6-5	TRBJ2-7	-	-	TGTGCCAGCAGTTACTCGACGGTAGCGATGGGTTACGAGCAGTACTTC	CASSYSTVAMGYEQYF
TRBV28	TRBJ2-7	-	-	TGTGCCAGCAGCTCTAGCGGGACAGGGAGCTCCTACGAGCAGTACTTC	CASSSSGTGSSYEQYF
TRBV11-3	TRBJ2-1	-	-	TGTGCCAGCAGCTCCCGAACCCCCGGACTATTGGGTAATGAGCAGTTCTTC	CASSSRTPGLLGNEQFF
TRBV12-3/TRBV12-4	TRBJ1-6	-	TRBD1	TGTGCCAGCAGCCTTACAGGGGTTTCTTCACCCCTCCACTTT	CASSLTGVSSPLHF
TRBV5-1	TRBJ2-2	few	-	TGCGCCAGCAGCTGGGAGGGGACAGTCAACACCGGGGAGCTGTTTTTT	CASSWEGTVNTGELFF
TRBV20-1	TRBJ2-7	-	TRBD2	TGCAGTGCCACCAGAGTACAGGGAGGACTAGCGGGAGGGCCGCCCTACGAGCAGTACTTC	CSATRVQGGLAGGPPYEQYF
TRBV7-2	TRBJ2-1	-	TRBD2	TGTGCCAGCAGCCGATCTAGCGGGAGCTCCTACAATGAGCAGTTCTTC	CASSRSSGSSYNEQFF
TRBV7-9	TRBJ2-7	few	-	TGTGCCAGCAGCTCCCAGTGGGGGGTCCACGAGCAGTACTTC	CASSSQWGVHEQYF
TRBV6-2/TRBV6-3	TRBJ1-5	few	-	TGTGCCAGCAGTTACTCGATGCTGAGGCAGCCCCAGCATTTT	CASSYSMLRQPQHF
TRBV6-5	TRBJ2-7	few	TRBD2	TGTGCCAGCAGGTACCCGATTAGCGGGAAGTACGAGCAGTACTTC	CASRYPISGKYEQYF